This entry is about one T cell receptor (beta chain). Original methodology: By means of reference gene primer amplification, nucleated cell counts were estimated. Repertoires were generated with immunoSEQ multiplex PCR, while TCRdb's copy carries only in-frame clones and drops some. From that table come the V and J calls and clone size; the DNA was used to work out D and trimming. The sample records about 140,000 clones, approximately 85% being singletons. These data come from a study of blood T cell repertoires in COVID-19. Looking at the study overall: Material from acute and convalescent COVID-19 was sourced from the United States, Italy and Spain. Sample material is recorded as cDNA or gDNA derived from T cells, B-cell-depleted T cells, or PBMCs.

V lost 2 bases, J lost 2 bases, and 7 bases lay in between. Germline CDR1 SEHNR, CDR2 FQNEAQ (reference sequence). The CDR3 is made up of 13 amino acids. The V gene is TRBV7-9, the J gene TRBJ2-7; D is ambiguous. This clonotype was sampled from a man aged 50-60 years with acute or convalescent COVID-19. Material: peripheral blood. The CDR3, as DNA: TGTGCCAGCAGCTTACACGGAGCCTACGAGCAGTACTTC. It is translated as CASSLHGAYEQYF. Variable domain in full (rest from reference TRBV7-9 and TRBJ2-7): DTGVSQNPRHKITKRGQNVTFRCDPISEHNRLYWYRQTLGQGPEFLTYFQNEAQLEKSRLLSDRFSAERPKGSFSTLEIQRTEQGDSAMYLCASSLHGAYEQYFGPGTRLTVT.